A selection of T cell receptor beta chains follows, all from one sample in a study of T-cell reconstitution after alpha-beta-depleted transplantation in children. TCRdb used MiXCR to reprocess the PCR reads, holding one entry per CDR3 protein. The data hold just under 250,000 distinct CDR3 sequences, with roughly 24% observed a single time. This material consisted of PBMCs, taken before TCRalphabeta/CD19-depleted stem cell transplant. Receptor source: a girl aged 2 to 9 with Fanconi anemia, due to receive a stem cell transplant. Both conserved end residues are part of each CDR3. Fields, in order: CDR3 length, clone size, V gene, D gene, J gene, CDR3 DNA, CDR3 protein. A D gene is named only where the DNA matches it firmly. Size is stated for part of the rows, as once, few or many counts, or as a class when the clone is expanded.

>10|many|TRBV29-1|.|TRBJ2-1
TGCAGCGTTGCCCCTCCTGAGCAGTTCTTC
CSVAPPEQFF
>13|many|TRBV29-1|.|TRBJ2-3
TGCAGCGTTGAGCCTTCTAGCACAGATACGCAGTATTTT
CSVEPSSTDTQYF
>12|.|TRBV29-1|.|TRBJ2-7
TGCAGCGTTGTAACCGAAACCCACGAGCAGTACTTC
CSVVTETHEQYF
>15|.|TRBV7-8|TRBD2|TRBJ2-1
TGTGCCAGCAGCGTTATAGCGGGGGGAGACAATGAGCAGTTCTTC
CASSVIAGGDNEQFF
>12|few|TRBV20-1|.|TRBJ2-1
TGCAGTTATAAAGGAGCAGTCGATGAGCAGTTCTTC
CSYKGAVDEQFF
>14|.|TRBV20-1|.|TRBJ1-5
TGCAGTGCGCGATCCGGGACGTCACATCAGCCCCAGCATTTT
CSARSGTSHQPQHF
>14|many|TRBV20-1|.|TRBJ2-1
TGCAGTGCTATAATCCCCAGGGCCTACAATGAGCAGTTCTTC
CSAIIPRAYNEQFF
>15|many|TRBV29-1|TRBD2|TRBJ2-7
TGCAGCGTTGAAAGGCTAGCGGGGAACAACTACGAGCAGTACTTC
CSVERLAGNNYEQYF
>14|few|TRBV7-3|.|TRBJ2-2
TGTGCCAGCAGGCCTGGGAGTATGACCGGGGAGCTGTTTTTT
CASRPGSMTGELFF
>16|.|TRBV29-1|.|TRBJ2-1
TGCAGCGCCCTAAAGGGGCCGGGGCTAGACTACAATGAGCAGTTCTTC
CSALKGPGLDYNEQFF
>13|.|TRBV7-6|.|TRBJ2-6
TGTGCCAGCAGCTTAACAGGTACCAACGTCCTGACTTTC
CASSLTGTNVLTF
>16|.|TRBV3-1|TRBD1|TRBJ2-5
TGTGCCAGCAGCCAAAAGACAGGGGGAGGACAAGAGACCCAGTACTTC
CASSQKTGGGQETQYF
>16|.|TRBV24-1|.|TRBJ2-3
TGTGCCACCAGTGATTTGCTGGGGGGTGTAGGATCTCCGCAGTATTTT
CATSDLLGGVGSPQYF
>16|.|TRBV25-1|TRBD1|TRBJ2-1
TGTGCCAGCAGTCTAAGTCGGACGGGACAGGGAAATGAGCAGTTCTTC
CASSLSRTGQGNEQFF
>12|few|TRBV29-1|TRBD1|TRBJ1-3
TGCAGCGCCACAGGGGGCGGAAACACCATATATTTT
CSATGGGNTIYF
>16|.|TRBV20-1|.|TRBJ2-1
TGCAGTGCTAGCCGACTCCAGGGGGGCTCCTACAATGAGCAGTTCTTC
CSASRLQGGSYNEQFF
>13|.|TRBV2|.|TRBJ2-7
TGTGCCAGCGAAAGATTGGGTTCCTACGAGCAGTACTTC
CASERLGSYEQYF
>16|.|TRBV28|.|TRBJ2-5
TGTGCCAGCAGGCACCCCTATTGGGGCGAGCAAGAGACCCAGTACTTC
CASRHPYWGEQETQYF
>14|many|TRBV20-1|.|TRBJ2-7
TGCAGTGCTAGAGTTTCGGGGGCGTCCTACGAGCAGTACTTC
CSARVSGASYEQYF
>14|many|TRBV7-2|.|TRBJ2-5
TGTGCCAGCAGCTTAGACTGGGCTGTGGAGACCCAGTACTTC
CASSLDWAVETQYF
>12|few|TRBV20-1|.|TRBJ2-7
TGCAGTGCTAGAGACCCCAATTACGAGCAGTACTTC
CSARDPNYEQYF
>15|.|TRBV5-1|TRBD1|TRBJ2-1
TGCGCCAGCAGCTTGGTTACAGGGGATTACAATGAGCAGTTCTTC
CASSLVTGDYNEQFF
>13|.|TRBV20-1|.|TRBJ1-2
TGCAGTGCTAGAGGTCACAGTCTCTATGGCTACACCTTC
CSARGHSLYGYTF
>14|.|TRBV27|.|TRBJ1-1
TGTGCCAGCAGCCGGCCGGGGGGGAGCACTGAAGCTTTCTTT
CASSRPGGSTEAFF
>15|many|TRBV2|.|TRBJ1-2
TGTGCCAGCAGTGGAGTCGGACTTGAGAACTATGGCTACACCTTC
CASSGVGLENYGYTF
>17|many|TRBV4-2|TRBD2|TRBJ2-1
TGTGCCAGCAGCCAACAGGGACTAGCGGGAGTCGGGAATGAGCAGTTCTTC
CASSQQGLAGVGNEQFF
>11|.|TRBV29-1|.|TRBJ1-2
TGCAGCGTTGACCGGGAAAGTGGCTACACCTTC
CSVDRESGYTF
>13|.|TRBV12-3/TRBV12-4|TRBD1|TRBJ2-5
TGTGCCAGCAGTAACGGGACAGTTTGGACCCAGTACTTC
CASSNGTVWTQYF
>16|many|TRBV7-2|.|TRBJ2-2
TGTGCCAGCAGCCGACTGGGTCCTATAAACACCGGGGAGCTGTTTTTT
CASSRLGPINTGELFF
>16|.|TRBV7-8|.|TRBJ2-7
TGTGCCAGCAGCTTAGAAACGGGAACCGTCTCCTACGAGCAGTACTTC
CASSLETGTVSYEQYF
>15|few|TRBV20-1|.|TRBJ2-3
TGCAGTGCTAGAGGGCCCGGGGCCTACCGGGGTACGCAGTATTTT
CSARGPGAYRGTQYF
>14|.|TRBV5-1|TRBD1|TRBJ2-1
TGCGCCAGCAGCTCCCAAACAGGGGACAATGAGCAGTTCTTC
CASSSQTGDNEQFF
>17|many|TRBV20-1|TRBD1|TRBJ1-2
TGCAGTGCCCGCGAGGCGGACAGGGGGCGAAGGGTGGATGGCTACACCTTC
CSAREADRGRRVDGYTF
>13|few|TRBV20-1|.|TRBJ1-3
TGCAGTGCTAGCAGGGGATCTGGAAACACCATATATTTT
CSASRGSGNTIYF
>14|few|TRBV6-5|.|TRBJ2-4
TGTGCCAGCAGTTACGCCAAATCTAAAAACATTCAGTACTTC
CASSYAKSKNIQYF